Following are 27 T cell receptor beta chains from one sample sequenced in a study of blood T cells in healthy people across ages. A J-beta primer mix and a sample-barcoded 5' primer were used in a second PCR of about 7 to 12 cycles. TCRdb analysed the 5' RACE reads with MiXCR anew, one entry per CDR3 protein. The data show 850,000 to 1,300,000 distinct CDR3 sequences, less than 50% seen once. The specimen was blood. These receptors all stem from a woman aged 55-70 years in good health.

The rearrangement uses TRBV15 and TRBJ1-4; 8 bases are a match to TRBD1. Germline V CDR1 and CDR2: LNHNV, YYDKDF (reference sequence). J was trimmed by 4 bases and V by 0 bases; bases with no gene match: 4. The CDR3 extends over 16 amino acids. The CDR3 sequence is CATSRDRQGSNEKLFF. CDR3 sequence (DNA): TGTGCCACCAGCAGAGACCGACAGGGGAGTAATGAAAAACTGTTTTTT.

The chain links TRBV28 to TRBJ2-3; tentative D call: TRBD1 (5 bases). V was pared by 3 bases and J by 5 bases, with 18 bases between. Per the germline V gene, CDR1 is MDHEN and CDR2 is SYDVKM. CDR3 length equals 16 residues. CDR3 coding DNA: TGTGCCAGCAGTTTTCCTCCGGCAGGGCGTGGAGATACGCAGTATTTT. This translates into CASSFPPAGRGDTQYF.

This clonotype was seen a few times. The CDR3 here is CASSEFGANVLTF. In DNA, the CDR3 is TGTGCCAGCAGCGAGTTTGGGGCCAACGTCCTGACTTTC. The chain has TRBV9 and TRBJ2-6, with D uncertain. The germline gives CDR1 SGDLS, CDR2 YYNGEE. This CDR3 is built from 13 residues. V was clipped by 3 bases and J by 3 bases, with 4 bases between them.

The chain recombines TRBV6-5 with TRBJ2-2; a weak D match, TRBD1 (6 bases). Trimming cost V 3 bases and J 6 bases, with 14 bases left between them. The V gene's germline CDR1 is MNHEY and CDR2 SVGAGI. The CDR3 loop spans 15 amino acids. The CDR3 here is CASSYLRQDAGELFF. The CDR3 DNA reads TGTGCCAGCAGTTATTTGAGACAGGATGCCGGGGAGCTGTTTTTT.

V usage is TRBV5-5 and J usage is TRBJ2-7; 7 nucleotides match TRBD1. Germline V gene lookup returns CDR1 SGHKS and CDR2 YYEKEE (reference sequence). The CDR3 totals 15 residues. Germline trimming cut 1 base from V and 3 bases from J; bases unmatched to any gene: 7. The CDR3 loop reads CASSLTAGGFYEQYF. The CDR3 coding sequence is TGTGCCAGCAGCTTGACAGCAGGGGGTTTCTACGAGCAGTACTTC.

J is TRBJ2-3 and V is TRBV20-1, with D uncertain. The CDR3 has 11 residues. Germline CDR1 is DFQATT and CDR2 is SNEGSKA (reference sequence). V shed 6 bases and J shed 3 bases, with 7 bases lying between them. CDR3 loop: CSAPRTDTQYF. Here the CDR3 DNA reads TGCAGTGCCCCCCGGACAGATACGCAGTATTTT.

As to this clonotype: A junction end diverges from the germline sequence, so it may reflect a read error. V and J are TRBV30 and TRBJ1-6, with D maybe TRBD1 (5 bases). Per germline, CDR1 GTSNPN and CDR2 SVGIG (reference sequence). The CDR3 covers 14 residues. The CDR3 sequence is CAWSAGTYDSPLHF. The CDR3 DNA reads TGTGCCTGGAGTGCCGGGACCTATGATTCACCCCTCCACTTT.

The chain combines TRBV20-1 with TRBJ2-3; D possibly corresponds to TRBD2 (5 bases). CDR3 size: 13 residues. V lost 3 bases, J lost 7 bases, and 14 bases lay in between. Germline CDR1 DFQATT, CDR2 SNEGSKA (reference sequence). CDR3 residues: CSARRADTYTQYF. The CDR3 nucleotides are TGCAGTGCTAGGCGGGCAGACACCTATACGCAGTATTTT.

Note on this clonotype: The junction and the germline gene differ at one end; a read error may be behind it. The chain employs TRBV20-1 and TRBJ2-3, with TRBD2 identical over 7 bases. Per germline, CDR1 DFQATT and CDR2 SNEGSKA (reference sequence). The CDR3 totals 11 residues. The CDR3 DNA reads TGCAGTGCCAGAGCGGGGGATACGCAGTATTTT. Amino acids: CSARAGDTQYF.

The chain joins TRBV5-1 to TRBJ2-5; 11 bases are a match to TRBD2. This CDR3 is built from 13 residues. Germline values: CDR1 SGHRS, CDR2 YFSETQ. The ends lost 6 bases at V and 11 bases at J; junction bases unmatched: 9. The CDR3 loop is CASKLAGGTEQYF. The CDR3 DNA reads as TGCGCCAGCAAGCTAGCGGGAGGCACTGAGCAGTACTTC.

V gene TRBV10-3 combines with J gene TRBJ2-2; TRBD1 matches at 8 bases. This CDR3 is 15 amino acids long. The V and J ends lost 4 bases and 1 base, in that order; junction bases with no gene match: 2. Germline CDR1 and CDR2: ENHRY and SYGVKD. The CDR3 reads CAISVGTGNTGELFF. CDR3 DNA sequence: TGTGCCATCAGTGTCGGGACAGGGAACACCGGGGAGCTGTTTTTT.

V usage is TRBV5-1 and J usage is TRBJ1-6; no clear D. Germline assignment: CDR1 SGHRS and CDR2 YFSETQ. CDR3 length equals 14 residues. V was trimmed by 0 bases and J by 10 bases, leaving 11 bases between them. CDR3 nucleotides: TGCGCCAGCAGCTTGGCCGGGATAGGATCACCCCTCCACTTT. The encoded protein is CASSLAGIGSPLHF.

As concerns this clonotype: A much larger clone differs from this one at a single base, so this may be a read error. The chain has TRBV4-2 and TRBJ2-5; TRBD1 matches 7 bases. Per germline, CDR1 LGHNA and CDR2 YNFKEQ. The CDR3 runs to 15 residues. The CDR3 nucleotides are TGTGCCAACAGCCAAGGAGACAGGGACCAAGAGACCCAGTACTTC. Protein product: CANSQGDRDQETQYF.

This clonotype was recorded at least ten times. The chain recombines TRBV20-1 with TRBJ2-2; 10 bases are a match to TRBD2. The junction had 7 bases not matched to a gene; V was cut back by 5 bases and J by 1 base. Germline CDR1 is DFQATT and CDR2 is SNEGSKA (reference sequence). The CDR3 covers 16 residues. The CDR3 sequence: CSARSGTSENTGELFF. CDR3 nucleotides: TGCAGTGCTCGGTCCGGGACTAGCGAGAACACCGGGGAGCTGTTTTTT.

This clonotype was seen a handful of times. CDR3 amino acids: CASSFRGLQTSYEQYF. For the CDR3, the DNA is TGTGCCAGCAGCTTTAGGGGACTCCAAACCTCCTACGAGCAGTACTTC. The rearrangement links TRBV7-6 to TRBJ2-7; TRBD2 might be the D (6 bases). Trimming took off 3 bases at V and 0 bases at J, with 15 bases between the two ends. CDR3 length: 16 amino acids. The germline V gene has CDR1 SGHVS and CDR2 FNYEAQ.

This clonotype was detected once. The chain is built from TRBV27 and TRBJ2-7; TRBD2 might be the D (6 bases). The end of the DNA aligns better with TRBJ2-5, so the J call may be wrong. Germline lookup yields CDR1 MNHEY and CDR2 SMNVEV (reference sequence). The CDR3 totals 16 residues. The DNA of the CDR3 is TGTGCCAGCAGTCGAGACCCGGGACTCCTCCCAGGGACCCAGTACTTC. As protein: CASSRDPGLLPGTQYF.

The rearrangement links TRBV7-8 to TRBJ2-2; TRBD2 matches 9 bases. The CDR3 has 15 residues. Germline loops: CDR1 SGHVS, CDR2 FQNEAQ. J gave up 6 bases and V 1 base, and 3 bases lay outside the gene matches. The DNA for the CDR3 is TGTGCCAGCAGCTTAGAACGCGGGAGGGCCGGGGAGCTGTTTTTT. Protein product: CASSLERGRAGELFF.

The V gene is TRBV20-1, the J gene TRBJ2-7; TRBD2 matches 8 bases. The J call may be faulty, since TRBJ2-5 better matches the DNA end. CDR3 length: 18 amino acids. Germline values: CDR1 DFQATT, CDR2 SNEGSKA (reference sequence). Written as DNA, the CDR3 is TGCAGTGCTAGAGTCCCCAGGGGTTCCGGGAGGGCCCTCGAGACCCAGTACTTC. Translated: CSARVPRGSGRALETQYF.

There are many counts of this clonotype. The chain employs TRBV20-1 and TRBJ1-4; a possible D gene is TRBD1 (6 bases). This CDR3 has 17 residues. V dropped 0 bases and J dropped 8 bases, with 22 bases sitting between them. CDR1 and CDR2 from the germline V gene are DFQATT and SNEGSKA (reference sequence). CDR3 amino acids: CSARDRAGDLSGEKLFF. CDR3 sequence (DNA): TGCAGTGCTAGAGATCGGGCAGGGGACCTTTCAGGGGAAAAACTGTTTTTT.

This clonotype was recorded only once. As DNA, the CDR3 is TGCAGCGTTGAAGACCTCGACAGGGGGGTTGAAAAACTGTTTTTT. It is translated as CSVEDLDRGVEKLFF. The chain employs TRBV29-1 and TRBJ1-4, with 9 positions matching TRBD1. Germline V CDR1 and CDR2: SQVTM, ANQGSEA. Trimming at V came to 0 bases and at J to 7 bases, leaving 6 bases not matched to a gene. The CDR3 is made up of 15 amino acids.

V gene TRBV6-5 combines with J gene TRBJ2-2; 11 positions match TRBD2. The J segment lost 6 bases and the V segment lost 6 bases, leaving 6 bases of the junction unmatched. Germline V gives CDR1 MNHEY, CDR2 SVGAGI. The CDR3 is 15 amino acids. CDR3 bases: TGTGCCAGCAGACAACCGGGACTAGCGGCCGGGGAGCTGTTTTTT. Its translation is CASRQPGLAAGELFF.

The chain carries TRBV20-1 and TRBJ2-7; no firm D call. Germline assignment: CDR1 DFQATT and CDR2 SNEGSKA (reference sequence). The CDR3 is made up of 14 amino acids. With 3 bases removed from V and 1 base from J, the gap between germline ends came to 13 bases. The CDR3 DNA reads TGCAGTGCTAGGGACGCGACGTTTTCCTACGAGCAGTACTTC. Translating it yields CSARDATFSYEQYF.

CDR3 coding DNA: TGTGCCAGCAGTTCCCTTCGCGGGAAGGTCGATGAGCAGTTCTTC. As protein: CASSSLRGKVDEQFF. The chain recombines TRBV27 with TRBJ2-1; D may be TRBD2 (6 bases). The CDR3 contains 15 residues. Trimming took 4 bases from V and 8 from J, leaving 18 bases between them. Germline CDR1 is MNHEY and CDR2 is SMNVEV (reference sequence).

This clonotype showed up just a few times. The chain joins TRBV29-1 to TRBJ2-3, with 10 bases matching TRBD1. The V segment lost 7 bases and the J segment 4 bases; nucleotides outside the gene matches: 8. The V gene's germline CDR1 is SQVTM and CDR2 ANQGSEA. The CDR3 has 14 amino acids. CDR3 DNA: TGCAGCGGTGGGGACAGGGGTCTTGCAGATACGCAGTATTTT. Translating it yields CSGGDRGLADTQYF.

In its sample, this clonotype was seen a few times. The chain employs TRBV10-2 and TRBJ2-4, with a possible D match to TRBD2 (5 bases). The V gene lost 0 bases and the J gene lost 11 bases, with 11 bases spanning the gap. Germline CDR1 WSHSY, CDR2 SAAADI. The CDR3 totals 13 residues. CDR3 in DNA: TGCGCCAGCAGTGAGTCGACTCTAGCCCTTCAGTACTTC. Translating gives CASSESTLALQYF.

This clonotype was counted many times. The J gene is TRBJ2-7, the V gene TRBV29-1; TRBD2 matches 7 bases. CDR1 and CDR2 (germline): SQVTM, ANQGSEA. The CDR3 runs 14 residues. The V and J ends lost 4 bases and 7 bases, in that order; junction bases with no gene match: 13. This CDR3 is CSVVAGAGLSEQYF. CDR3 coding DNA: TGCAGCGTTGTAGCAGGAGCGGGACTGTCGGAGCAGTACTTC.

J is TRBJ2-3 and V is TRBV20-1, with TRBD1 matching 11 bases. CDR1 DFQATT and CDR2 SNEGSKA come from the germline V gene (reference sequence). This CDR3 has 15 residues. After removal of 2 bases from V and 7 bases from J, the junction contained 8 bases not matched to a gene. The CDR3 here is CSARSAGTGGNTQYF. CDR3 DNA sequence: TGCAGTGCTAGATCAGCCGGGACAGGGGGAAATACGCAGTATTTT.